This T cell receptor (beta chain) stems from a study of T cell repertoires in cytomegalovirus infection. As for the study in general: TCR beta signatures that were public indicated CMV infection and matching HLA type. General study points: Of the TCR beta families, the public ones yielded a cumulative frequency that identified carriers of CMV plus the relevant HLA. HLA-C-restricted CMV clonotypes gave the most frequent clonotype in two of eight donors.

CDR3 length: 17 residues. The germline CDR1 and CDR2 sequences are SGHVS and FNYEAQ. The V and J ends lost 4 bases and 7 bases, in that order; junction bases with no gene match: 12. TCRdb used MiXCR to reprocess the reads, holding one entry per CDR3 protein. The table lists about 110,000 distinct CDR3 sequences, about 9.4% of them singletons. This clonotype occurred many times. The target antigen is unknown. V gene TRBV7-6 combines with J gene TRBJ2-1; 11 nucleotides match TRBD2. The material sequenced was PBMCs, sequenced either directly or after in vitro stimulation (not recorded which). The origin of this receptor is a human donor in good health (CMV status not recorded). Some clones in this sample may be carry-over from other donors' samples. Written as DNA, the CDR3 is TGTGCCAGCAGCTCAAATTTCTACGGGACTAGCGGTAATGAGCAGTTCTTC. Protein product: CASSSNFYGTSGNEQFF. Looking up the rest from reference TRBV7-6 and TRBJ2-1 gives the full variable domain: GAGVSQSPRYKVTKRGQDVALRCDPISGHVSLYWYRQALGQGPEFLTYFNYEAQQDKSGLPNDRFSAERPEGSISTLTIQRTEQRDSAMYRCASSSNFYGTSGNEQFFGPGTRLTVL.